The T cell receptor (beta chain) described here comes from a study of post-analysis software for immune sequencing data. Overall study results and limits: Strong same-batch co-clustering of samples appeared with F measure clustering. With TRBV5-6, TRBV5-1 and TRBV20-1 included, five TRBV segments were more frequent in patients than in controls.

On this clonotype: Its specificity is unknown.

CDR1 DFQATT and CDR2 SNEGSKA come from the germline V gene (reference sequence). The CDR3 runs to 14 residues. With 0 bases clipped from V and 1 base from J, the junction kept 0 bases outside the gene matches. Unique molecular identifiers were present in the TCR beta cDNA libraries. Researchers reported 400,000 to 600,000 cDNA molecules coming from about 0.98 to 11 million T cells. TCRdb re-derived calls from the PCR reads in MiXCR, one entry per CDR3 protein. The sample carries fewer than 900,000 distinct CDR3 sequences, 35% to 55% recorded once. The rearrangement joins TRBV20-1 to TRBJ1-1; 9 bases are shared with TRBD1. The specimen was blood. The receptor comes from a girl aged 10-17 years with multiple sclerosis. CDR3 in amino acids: CSAREGQGNTEAFF. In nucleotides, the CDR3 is TGCAGTGCTAGAGAGGGACAGGGGAACACTGAAGCTTTCTTT.